The present T cell receptor (beta chain) was sequenced within a study of graft-versus-host responses after intestinal transplantation. Study observations and caveats: High graft-versus-host to host-versus-graft clonal ratios were found in allografts of patients who had graft-donor T cell macrochimerism. Peak circulating GvH clone levels were associated with early post-transplant HvG declines. There were GvH clones found in recipient marrow, and some of them appeared first in ileum or blood.

In its sample, this clone was seen once. The target antigen is unknown. Clones were sequenced by immunoSEQ multiplex PCR, and TCRdb holds only the in-frame ones, with some missing. The sample lists roughly 100,000 clones; roughly 93% were seen once. V was trimmed by 2 bases and J by 6 bases, leaving 11 bases between them. The V gene's germline CDR1 is MNHEY and CDR2 SVGAGI. The CDR3 length is 15 residues. The chain has TRBV6-5 and TRBJ1-6; tentatively, D is TRBD1 (5 bases). The specimen was unstimulated CD8+ T cells sorted from spleen or lymph node cells, collected before intestinal transplant. This sequence was found in a human donor who received an intestinal transplant. CDR3 sequence reads: CASSYGGRGNSPLHF. CDR3 bases: TGTGCCAGCAGTTACGGAGGTAGGGGTAATTCACCCCTCCACTTT.